The 16 T cell receptor beta chains below come from one sample, sequenced in a study of T-cell reconstitution after alpha-beta-depleted transplantation in children. Unique molecular identifiers were incorporated into the prepared TCRbeta library. TCRdb re-analysed the PCR reads in MiXCR, keeping a single row per CDR3 protein. There are approximately 520,000 distinct CDR3 sequences in the sample; over 25% occur only once, and approximately 2.3% lies in the top ten. The sample in question was PBMCs from the stem cell graft donor, obtained from the stem cell graft. The receptors stem from a human donor who donated a stem cell graft to a child with aplastic anemia.

The V and J genes are TRBV19 and TRBJ1-4, with D unresolved. Trimming cost V 9 bases and J 2 bases, with 22 bases left between them. CDR3 length: 17 residues. Germline-derived CDR1 and CDR2 are LNHDA and SQIVND (reference sequence). CDR3 in DNA: TGTGCCAGCCAACCGGGCAGGAGATTAGGGACTAATGAAAAACTGTTTTTT. Translated: CASQPGRRLGTNEKLFF.

V usage is TRBV27 and J usage is TRBJ1-6; D gene uncertain. The CDR3 runs to 13 residues. The ends were cut back, 6 bases at V and 8 bases at J, with 11 bases in the middle. Germline V lookup: CDR1 MNHEY, CDR2 SMNVEV (reference sequence). CDR3 DNA: TGTGCCAGCAGGGACCATATGGATTCACCCCTCCACTTT. Protein sequence: CASRDHMDSPLHF.

J is TRBJ2-1 and V is TRBV29-1, with 9 positions matching TRBD2. CDR1 is SQVTM, CDR2 ANQGSEA, per germline. V lost 2 bases to trimming and J lost 9 bases; unmatched junction nucleotides: 5. The CDR3 covers 13 residues. The CDR3 is CSVERRAGGEQFF. As DNA, the CDR3 is TGCAGCGTTGAACGTCGAGCGGGAGGTGAGCAGTTCTTC.

In its sample, this clonotype was seen once. This sequence joins TRBV7-9 and TRBJ2-4; no clear D. From germline, CDR1 is SEHNR and CDR2 FQNEAQ (reference sequence). Trimming left V 2 bases short and J 3 bases short, with 8 bases between. The CDR3 extends over 14 amino acids. The CDR3 bases are TGTGCCAGCAGCTTATCGATTAGCAAAAACATTCAGTACTTC. Its translation: CASSLSISKNIQYF.

V usage is TRBV11-2 and J usage is TRBJ2-1, with TRBD2 matching 7 bases. V lost 2 bases, J lost 4 bases, and 14 bases stayed unmatched. This CDR3 has 18 residues. The germline V gene encodes CDR1 SGHAT and CDR2 FQNNGV. CDR3 coding DNA: TGTGCCAGCAGCTTACCTGAAGGGCGGGAGAAGTTTTACAATGAGCAGTTCTTC. This codes for CASSLPEGREKFYNEQFF.

The chain couples TRBV7-8 to TRBJ1-5; a weak D match, TRBD1 (6 bases). Germline V lookup: CDR1 SGHVS, CDR2 FQNEAQ. V dropped 8 bases and J dropped 6 bases, with 17 bases sitting between them. The CDR3 spans 14 residues. This chain's CDR3 is CASRRAGDGQPQHF. CDR3 coding DNA: TGTGCCAGCCGGCGGGCAGGGGACGGTCAGCCCCAGCATTTT.

V gene TRBV6-1 combines with J gene TRBJ2-2; no definite D call. Trimming took off 11 bases at V and 7 bases at J, with 23 bases between the two ends. CDR1 and CDR2 (germline): MNHNS, SASEGT. This CDR3 has 15 residues. CDR3 region: CAARVAPTPRGELFF. The CDR3 coding sequence is TGTGCCGCCCGAGTGGCACCTACTCCTCGCGGGGAGCTGTTTTTT.

Ten or more counts support this clonotype. The chain employs TRBV20-1 and TRBJ1-3, with a weak D call TRBD1 (5 bases). The CDR3 loop spans 14 amino acids. Trimming removed 3 bases at V and 0 bases at J, with 9 bases between. Germline CDR1 reads DFQATT; CDR2 reads SNEGSKA (reference sequence). Written as DNA, the CDR3 is TGCAGTGCTAGTGAGGGGAACTCTGGAAACACCATATATTTT. This encodes CSASEGNSGNTIYF.

This clonotype was detected a few times. The chain recombines TRBV6-2 or TRBV6-3 with TRBJ2-1, with D perhaps TRBD2 (6 bases). This CDR3 comprises 15 residues. Germline V gene lookup returns CDR1 MNHEY and CDR2 SVGEGT. V was clipped by 4 bases and J by 3 bases, with 13 bases between them. The CDR3 here is CASSSMAGYYNEQFF. CDR3 in DNA: TGTGCCAGCAGTTCGATGGCGGGATACTACAATGAGCAGTTCTTC.

Note on this clonotype: One junction end disagrees with the germline gene, perhaps due to a read error. The rearrangement links TRBV9 to TRBJ1-3, with D maybe TRBD1 (5 bases). The CDR3 is made up of 16 amino acids. Germline V lookup: CDR1 SGDLS, CDR2 YYNGEE. The CDR3 DNA is TGTGCCAGCAGCTTCTCCCCAGGGTACCGCGGAAGCACCATATATTTT. Translation: CASSFSPGYRGSTIYF.

This clonotype was detected a few times. The CDR3 DNA reads as TGCAGCGTTGAATATGGAGGTGGTGGAAACACCATATATTTT. Translating it yields CSVEYGGGGNTIYF. V and J are TRBV29-1 and TRBJ1-3; no firm D call. The V end lost 2 bases, the J end lost 3 bases, and 11 bases lay between the germline ends. This CDR3 has 14 amino acids. CDR1 SQVTM and CDR2 ANQGSEA come from the germline V gene.

The rearrangement uses TRBV5-1 and TRBJ2-1, with TRBD1 as a possible D gene (6 bases). The CDR3 sequence is 16 residues long. Germline lookup yields CDR1 SGHRS and CDR2 YFSETQ. Trimming pared 4 bases from V and 9 bases from J, leaving 23 bases between. The CDR3 DNA is TGCGCCAGCAGCAGGGGGACCGGGACCACGGGGTGTGAGCAGTTCTTC. Translated, it gives CASSRGTGTTGCEQFF.

The J gene is TRBJ2-7, the V gene TRBV4-1, with 16 bases aligning to TRBD2. The CDR3 is 17 amino acids. Looked up from germline, CDR1 is MGHRA and CDR2 is YSYEKL. The V gene end was trimmed by 4 bases and the J gene end by 5 bases; junction bases not matched to a gene: 8. CDR3 amino acids: CASSPGTSGRGQNEQYF. The CDR3 DNA reads as TGCGCCAGCAGCCCCGGGACTAGCGGGAGGGGGCAGAACGAGCAGTACTTC.

V is TRBV5-1 and J is TRBJ1-1; D is unresolved. Germline CDR1 and CDR2: SGHRS and YFSETQ. V lost 1 base, J lost 0 bases, and 10 bases lay in between. The CDR3 covers 15 residues. The CDR3 protein is CASSLFQTMNTEAFF. In nucleotides, the CDR3 is TGCGCCAGCAGCTTGTTTCAGACCATGAACACTGAAGCTTTCTTT.

The V gene is TRBV29-1, the J gene TRBJ2-1; 10 bases match TRBD2. The CDR3 length is 14 residues. Germline V CDR1 and CDR2: SQVTM, ANQGSEA. V shed 3 bases and J 6 bases; nucleotides not matched to a gene: 5. CDR3 loop: CSVEPSGSPNEQFF. DNA for the CDR3: TGCAGCGTTGAGCCTAGCGGGAGTCCCAATGAGCAGTTCTTC.

The chain carries TRBV10-3 and TRBJ2-7; D unresolved. V was shortened by 0 bases and J by 0 bases, with 6 bases between the two germline ends. Germline CDR1 reads ENHRY; CDR2 reads SYGVKD. The CDR3 loop spans 14 amino acids. The CDR3 loop is CAISESTSSYEQYF. CDR3 DNA sequence: TGTGCCATCAGTGAGTCCACGAGCTCCTACGAGCAGTACTTC.